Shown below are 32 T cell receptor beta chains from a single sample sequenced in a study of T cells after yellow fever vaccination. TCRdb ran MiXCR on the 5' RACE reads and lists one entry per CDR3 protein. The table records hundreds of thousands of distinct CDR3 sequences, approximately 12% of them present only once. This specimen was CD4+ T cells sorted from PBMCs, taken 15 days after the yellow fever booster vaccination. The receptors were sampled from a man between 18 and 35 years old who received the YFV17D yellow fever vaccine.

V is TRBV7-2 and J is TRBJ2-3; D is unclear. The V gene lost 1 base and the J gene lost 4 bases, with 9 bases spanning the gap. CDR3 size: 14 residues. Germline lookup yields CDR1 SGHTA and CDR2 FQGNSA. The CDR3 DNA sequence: TGTGCCAGCAGCTTAGAAGGATCTGCAGATACGCAGTATTTT. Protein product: CASSLEGSADTQYF.

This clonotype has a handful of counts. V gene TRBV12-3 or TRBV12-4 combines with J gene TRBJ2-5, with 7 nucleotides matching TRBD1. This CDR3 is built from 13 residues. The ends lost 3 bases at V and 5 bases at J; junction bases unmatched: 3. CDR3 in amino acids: CASSFDRAETQYF. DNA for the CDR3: TGTGCCAGCAGTTTTGACAGGGCCGAGACCCAGTACTTC.

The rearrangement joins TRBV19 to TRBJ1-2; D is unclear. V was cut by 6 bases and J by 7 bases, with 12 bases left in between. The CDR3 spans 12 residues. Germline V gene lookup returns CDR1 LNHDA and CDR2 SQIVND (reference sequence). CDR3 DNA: TGTGCCAGTAGGCCTGGGTATGGTGGCTACACCTTC. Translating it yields CASRPGYGGYTF.

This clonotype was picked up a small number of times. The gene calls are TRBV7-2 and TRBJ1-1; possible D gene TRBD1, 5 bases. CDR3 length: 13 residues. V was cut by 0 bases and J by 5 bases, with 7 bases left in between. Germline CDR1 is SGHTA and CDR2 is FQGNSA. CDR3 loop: CASSLARGTEAFF. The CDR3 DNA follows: TGTGCCAGCAGCTTAGCGCGGGGGACTGAAGCTTTCTTT.

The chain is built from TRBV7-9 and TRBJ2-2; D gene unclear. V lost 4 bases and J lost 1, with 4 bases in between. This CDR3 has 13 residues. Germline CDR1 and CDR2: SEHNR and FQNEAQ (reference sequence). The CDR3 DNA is TGTGCCAGCAGCTACCAGAACACCGGGGAGCTGTTTTTT. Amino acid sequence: CASSYQNTGELFF.

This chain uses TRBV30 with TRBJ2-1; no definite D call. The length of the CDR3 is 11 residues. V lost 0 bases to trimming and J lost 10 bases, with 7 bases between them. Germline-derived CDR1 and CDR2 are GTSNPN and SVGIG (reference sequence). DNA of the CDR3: TGTGCCTGGAGTGTACCCCAAGAGCAGTTCTTC. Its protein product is CAWSVPQEQFF.

The CDR3 DNA reads TGCGCCAGCAGCTTGGAGGGGGCTAATGGCTACACCTTC. Translated: CASSLEGANGYTF. The V gene is TRBV5-1, the J gene TRBJ1-2, with 7 bases that match TRBD1. CDR1 and CDR2 from the germline V gene are SGHRS and YFSETQ. The CDR3 is made up of 13 amino acids. J was trimmed by 6 bases and V by 0 bases; bases with no gene match: 2. The variable domain in full, with the rest retrieved from reference TRBV5-1 and TRBJ1-2, is KAGVTQTPRYLIKTRGQQVTLSCSPISGHRSVSWYQQTPGQGLQFLFEYFSETQRNKGNFPGRFSGRQFSNSRSEMNVSTLELGDSALYLCASSLEGANGYTFGSGTRLTVV.

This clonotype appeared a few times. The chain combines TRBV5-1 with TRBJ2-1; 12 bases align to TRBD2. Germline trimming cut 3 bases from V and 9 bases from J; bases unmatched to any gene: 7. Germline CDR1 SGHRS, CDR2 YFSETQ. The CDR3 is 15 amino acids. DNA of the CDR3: TGCGCCAGCAGCTCAGGACTAGCGGGGTCCACTGAGCAGTTCTTC. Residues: CASSSGLAGSTEQFF.

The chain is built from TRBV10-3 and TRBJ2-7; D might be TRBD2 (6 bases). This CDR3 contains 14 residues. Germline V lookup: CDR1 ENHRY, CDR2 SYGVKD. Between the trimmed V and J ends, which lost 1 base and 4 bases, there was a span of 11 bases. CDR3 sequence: CAISEFGGEYEQYF. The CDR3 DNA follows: TGTGCCATCAGTGAGTTTGGAGGGGAATACGAGCAGTACTTC.

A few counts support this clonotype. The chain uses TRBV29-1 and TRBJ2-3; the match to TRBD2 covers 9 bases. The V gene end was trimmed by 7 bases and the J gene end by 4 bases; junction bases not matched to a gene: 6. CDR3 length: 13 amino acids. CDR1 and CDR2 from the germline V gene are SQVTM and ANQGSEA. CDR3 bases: TGCAGCGCCGGGCGGGGGGGTCCAGATACGCAGTATTTT. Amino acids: CSAGRGGPDTQYF.

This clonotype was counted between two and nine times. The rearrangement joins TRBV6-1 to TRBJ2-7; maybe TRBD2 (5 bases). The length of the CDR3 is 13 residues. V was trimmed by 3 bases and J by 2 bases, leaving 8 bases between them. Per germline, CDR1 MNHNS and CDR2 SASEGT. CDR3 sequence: CASSDEGPYEQYF. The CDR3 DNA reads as TGTGCCAGCAGTGACGAGGGCCCCTACGAGCAGTACTTC.

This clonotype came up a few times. The CDR3 nucleotides are TGTGCCATCAGTGAGTGGGGACTGTATGGCTACACCTTC. Its protein product is CAISEWGLYGYTF. The V call is TRBV10-3, the J call TRBJ1-2; weak D call: TRBD1 (5 bases). Between the trimmed V and J ends, which lost 1 base and 5 bases, there was a span of 8 bases. There are 13 residues in the CDR3. From germline, CDR1 is ENHRY and CDR2 SYGVKD.

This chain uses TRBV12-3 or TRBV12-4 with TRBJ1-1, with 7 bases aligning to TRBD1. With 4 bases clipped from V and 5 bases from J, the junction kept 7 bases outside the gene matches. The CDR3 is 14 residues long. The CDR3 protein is CASSSLQGVTEAFF. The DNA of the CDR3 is TGTGCCAGCAGTTCCCTTCAGGGGGTTACTGAAGCTTTCTTT.

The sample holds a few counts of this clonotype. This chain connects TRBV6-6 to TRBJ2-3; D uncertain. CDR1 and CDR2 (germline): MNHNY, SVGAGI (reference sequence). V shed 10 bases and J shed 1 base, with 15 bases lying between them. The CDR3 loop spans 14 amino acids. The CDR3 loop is CAIGASEGTDTQYF. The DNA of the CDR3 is TGTGCCATCGGAGCCTCTGAAGGCACAGATACGCAGTATTTT.

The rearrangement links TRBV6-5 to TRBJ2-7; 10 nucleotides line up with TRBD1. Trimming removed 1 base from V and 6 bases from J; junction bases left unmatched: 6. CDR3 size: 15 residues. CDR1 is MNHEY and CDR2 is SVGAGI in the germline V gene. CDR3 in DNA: TGTGCCAGCAGTTACTGGGGACAGGGGAGTAGCGAGCAGTACTTC. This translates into CASSYWGQGSSEQYF.

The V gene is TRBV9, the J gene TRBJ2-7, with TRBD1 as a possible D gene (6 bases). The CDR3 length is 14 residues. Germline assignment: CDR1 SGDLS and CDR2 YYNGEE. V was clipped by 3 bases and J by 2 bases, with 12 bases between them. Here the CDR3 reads CASSAGVEAYEQYF. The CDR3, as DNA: TGTGCCAGCAGCGCAGGGGTGGAGGCCTACGAGCAGTACTTC.

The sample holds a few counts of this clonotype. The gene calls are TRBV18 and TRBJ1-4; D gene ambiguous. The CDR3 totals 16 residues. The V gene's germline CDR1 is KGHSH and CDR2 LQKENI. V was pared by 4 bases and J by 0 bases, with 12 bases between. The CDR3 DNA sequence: TGTGCCAGCTCACGCGAACAAACCGCAACTAATGAAAAACTGTTTTTT. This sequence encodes CASSREQTATNEKLFF.

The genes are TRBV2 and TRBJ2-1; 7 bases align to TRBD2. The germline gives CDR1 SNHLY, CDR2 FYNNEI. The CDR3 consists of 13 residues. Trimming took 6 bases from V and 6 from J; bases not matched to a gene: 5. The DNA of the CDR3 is TGTGCCAGCAGCACTAGCGACGGCAATGAGCAGTTCTTC. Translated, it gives CASSTSDGNEQFF.

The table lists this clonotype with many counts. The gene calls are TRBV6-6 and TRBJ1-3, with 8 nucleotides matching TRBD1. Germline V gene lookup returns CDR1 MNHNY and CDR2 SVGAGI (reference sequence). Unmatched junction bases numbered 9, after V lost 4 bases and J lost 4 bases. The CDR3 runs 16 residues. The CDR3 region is CASSSWTGKVGNTIYF. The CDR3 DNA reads TGTGCCAGCAGTTCCTGGACAGGGAAAGTAGGAAACACCATATATTTT.

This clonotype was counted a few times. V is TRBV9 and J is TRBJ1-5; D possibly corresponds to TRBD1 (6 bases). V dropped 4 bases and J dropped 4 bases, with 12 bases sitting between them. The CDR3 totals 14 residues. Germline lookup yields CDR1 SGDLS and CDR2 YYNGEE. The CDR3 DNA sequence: TGTGCCAGCAGCTTGGGGGCCGGGAATCAGCCCCAGCATTTT. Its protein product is CASSLGAGNQPQHF.

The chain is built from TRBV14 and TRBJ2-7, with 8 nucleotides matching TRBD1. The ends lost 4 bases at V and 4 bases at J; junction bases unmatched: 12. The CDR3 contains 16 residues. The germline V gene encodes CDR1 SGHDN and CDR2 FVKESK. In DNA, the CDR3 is TGTGCCAGCAGCCCAACGGACAGGGCAATTGGGTACGAGCAGTACGTC. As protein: CASSPTDRAIGYEQYV.

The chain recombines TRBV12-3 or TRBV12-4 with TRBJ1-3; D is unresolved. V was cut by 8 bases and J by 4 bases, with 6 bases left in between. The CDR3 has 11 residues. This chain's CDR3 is CASFAGNTIYF. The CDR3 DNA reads TGTGCCAGCTTTGCCGGAAACACCATATATTTT.

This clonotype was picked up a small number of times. CDR3 region: CASSYSSGSSYEQYF. CDR3 sequence (DNA): TGTGCCAGCAGTTACTCTTCGGGGAGCTCCTACGAGCAGTACTTC. The chain has TRBV6-5 and TRBJ2-7, with D perhaps matching TRBD2 (5 bases). V dropped 0 bases and J dropped 0 bases, with 9 bases sitting between them. The CDR3 is made up of 15 amino acids. Per germline, CDR1 MNHEY and CDR2 SVGAGI.

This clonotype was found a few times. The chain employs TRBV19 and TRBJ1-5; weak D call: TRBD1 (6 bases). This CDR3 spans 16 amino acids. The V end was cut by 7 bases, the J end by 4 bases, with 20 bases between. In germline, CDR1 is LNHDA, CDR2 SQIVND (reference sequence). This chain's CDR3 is CASTPGPGAGNQPQHF. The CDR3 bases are TGTGCCAGTACCCCGGGGCCAGGGGCAGGTAATCAGCCCCAGCATTTT.

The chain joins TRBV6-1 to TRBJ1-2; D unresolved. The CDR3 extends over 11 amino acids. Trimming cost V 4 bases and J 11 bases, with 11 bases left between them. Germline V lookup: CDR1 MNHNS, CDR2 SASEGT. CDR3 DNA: TGTGCCAGCAGTGGTCAGTATGATTACACCTTC. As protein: CASSGQYDYTF.

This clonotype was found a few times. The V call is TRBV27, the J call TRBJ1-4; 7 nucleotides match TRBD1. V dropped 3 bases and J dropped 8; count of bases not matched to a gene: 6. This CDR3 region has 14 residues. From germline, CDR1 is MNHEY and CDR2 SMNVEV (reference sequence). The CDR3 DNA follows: TGTGCCAGCAGTTTTCGGACAGGAGCCGAAAAACTGTTTTTT. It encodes CASSFRTGAEKLFF.

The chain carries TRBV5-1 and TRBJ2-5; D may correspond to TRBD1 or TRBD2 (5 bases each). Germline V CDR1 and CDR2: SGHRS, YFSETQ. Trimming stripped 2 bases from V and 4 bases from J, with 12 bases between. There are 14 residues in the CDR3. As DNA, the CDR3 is TGCGCCAGCAGCTTCCGGGACCCCCGAGAGACCCAGTACTTC. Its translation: CASSFRDPRETQYF.

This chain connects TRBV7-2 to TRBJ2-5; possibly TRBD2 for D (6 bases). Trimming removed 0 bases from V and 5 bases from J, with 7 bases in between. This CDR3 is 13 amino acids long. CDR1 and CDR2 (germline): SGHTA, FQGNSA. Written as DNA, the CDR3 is TGTGCCAGCAGCTTAGCGCGGGATGAGACCCAGTACTTC. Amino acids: CASSLARDETQYF. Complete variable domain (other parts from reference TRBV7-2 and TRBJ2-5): GAGVSQSPSNKVTEKGKDVELRCDPISGHTALYWYRQSLGQGLEFLIYFQGNSAPDKSGLPSDRFSAERTGGSVSTLTIQRTQQEDSAVYLCASSLARDETQYFGPGTRLLVL.

Here the CDR3 reads CASSGMGRRKSYEQYF. CDR3 DNA sequence: TGTGCCAGCAGCGGGATGGGACGTCGAAAATCCTACGAGCAGTACTTC. The J gene is TRBJ2-7, the V gene TRBV7-9; either TRBD1 or TRBD2 may supply D (5 bases each). Trimming took 5 bases from V and 1 from J, leaving 18 bases between them. There are 16 residues in the CDR3. CDR1 SEHNR and CDR2 FQNEAQ come from the germline V gene (reference sequence).

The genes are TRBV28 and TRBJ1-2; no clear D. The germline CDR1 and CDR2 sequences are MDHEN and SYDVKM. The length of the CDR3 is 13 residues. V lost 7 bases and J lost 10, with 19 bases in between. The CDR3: CASTPPISLSYTF. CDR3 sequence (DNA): TGTGCCAGCACCCCCCCAATAAGTCTCTCCTACACCTTC.

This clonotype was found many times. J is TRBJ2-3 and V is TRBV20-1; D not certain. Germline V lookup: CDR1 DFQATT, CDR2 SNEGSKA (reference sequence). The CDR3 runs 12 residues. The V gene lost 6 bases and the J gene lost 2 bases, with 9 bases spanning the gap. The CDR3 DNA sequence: TGCAGTGCCTGGCTAAACACAGATACGCAGTATTTT. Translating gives CSAWLNTDTQYF.

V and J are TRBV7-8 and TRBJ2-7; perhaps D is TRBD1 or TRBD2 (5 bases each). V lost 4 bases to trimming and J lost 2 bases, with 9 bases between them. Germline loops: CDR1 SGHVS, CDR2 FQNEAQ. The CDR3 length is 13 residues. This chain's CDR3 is CASSSWGTYEQYV. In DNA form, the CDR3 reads TGTGCCAGCAGCTCTTGGGGGACCTACGAGCAGTACGTC.